One sample yielded the 3 T cell receptor beta chains listed below, sequenced in a study of blood T cell repertoires in COVID-19. This table comes from immunoSEQ multiplex PCR, and its TCRdb copy is limited to in-frame clones, with some not included. The sample carries about 210,000 clones, around four fifths recorded once. The sequencing input was peripheral blood. The receptor set was obtained from a woman between 50 and 59 years old with active or convalescent COVID-19.

This clone was seen more than once but under ten times. V is TRBV5-4 and J is TRBJ2-2; 8 positions match TRBD1. Germline CDR1 reads SGHNT; CDR2 reads YYREEE (reference sequence). V was clipped by 3 bases and J by 0 bases; unmatched bases: 4. The CDR3 is 16 residues long. CDR3 nucleotide sequence: TGTGCCAGCAGCTACACAGGGGGTTCGAACACCGGGGAGCTGTTTTTT. Amino acids: CASSYTGGSNTGELFF.

The chain carries TRBV18 and TRBJ2-7; 8 bases agree with TRBD2. V dropped 2 bases and J dropped 0; count of bases not matched to a gene: 3. The CDR3 covers 15 residues. Looked up from germline, CDR1 is KGHSH and CDR2 is LQKENI. Here the CDR3 reads CASSPTAGASYEQYV. In DNA form, the CDR3 reads TGTGCCAGCTCACCAACAGCGGGGGCCTCCTACGAGCAGTACGTC.

V is TRBV3-1 (or the pseudogene TRBV3-2) and J is TRBJ1-2; D is uncertain. Looked up from germline, CDR1 is LGHDT and CDR2 is YNNKEL (reference sequence). CDR3 length: 13 residues. Between the trimmed V and J ends, which lost 5 bases and 5 bases, there was a span of 12 bases. The chain's CDR3 is CASSNEGLYGYTF. CDR3 DNA: TGTGCCAGCAGCAACGAGGGCCTTTATGGCTACACCTTC.